This TCR beta chain was recovered during a study of blood T cell repertoires in COVID-19. For the study at large: Samples taken during acute and convalescent COVID-19 were collected in the United States, Italy and Spain. The analysed material was cDNA or gDNA that came from T cells, B-cell-depleted T cells, or PBMCs.

The authors' processing: Reference gene primer amplification gave nucleated cell count estimates. The repertoire was sequenced with immunoSEQ multiplex PCR; TCRdb's copy has only in-frame clones and lacks some. Clone size and V and J calls were adopted from that table, with D and trimming inferred from the DNA. There are under 25,000 clones in the sample; over 75% occur only once, and around 20% lies in the top ten. Per the germline V gene, CDR1 is SGHDN and CDR2 is FVKESK. Trimming removed 4 bases from V and 6 bases from J; junction bases left unmatched: 4. The CDR3 is made up of 15 amino acids. The sequenced sample consisted of peripheral blood. The V gene is TRBV14, the J gene TRBJ1-6; 9 bases are shared with TRBD1. The source is a man between 65 and 79 years old in a cohort sampled during active COVID-19. CDR3: CASSRGTGRNSPLHF. For the CDR3, the DNA is TGTGCCAGCAGCCGAGGGACAGGGCGTAATTCACCCCTCCACTTT.